The 20 T cell receptor beta chains listed next were all sequenced from one sample in a study of shared clonotypes between healthy human individuals. Clones were sequenced by immunoSEQ multiplex PCR, and TCRdb holds only the in-frame ones, with some missing. The table shows a few million clones, with just over 90% occurring only once. Specimen: naive CD4+ T cells from PBMCs. Regarding subset: CD45RA+ positively selected. All receptors come from a man between 18 and 29 years old in good health. Some clones in this sample may be carry-over from other donors' samples.

This clone came up once. This chain uses TRBV6-1 with TRBJ2-7, with TRBD2 as a possible D gene (7 bases). V lost 7 bases and J lost 7, with 17 bases in between. The CDR3 extends over 13 amino acids. Germline CDR1 and CDR2: MNHNS and SASEGT. This chain's CDR3 is CASKEGGTGEQYF. The CDR3 coding sequence is TGTGCCAGCAAGGAGGGGGGGACGGGGGAGCAGTACTTC.

The chain employs TRBV5-4 and TRBJ1-5; no reliable D call. The CDR3 has 12 amino acids. Germline assignment: CDR1 SGHNT and CDR2 YYREEE (reference sequence). V shed 3 bases and J shed 3 bases, with 4 bases lying between them. CDR3 region: CASSYPNQPQHF. The CDR3, as DNA: TGTGCCAGCAGCTATCCCAATCAGCCCCAGCATTTT.

The chain has TRBV18 and TRBJ2-5; D remains unclear. CDR1 and CDR2 (germline): KGHSH, LQKENI. The CDR3 runs 15 residues. Trimming removed 3 bases from V and 0 bases from J, with 11 bases in between. The CDR3 sequence is CASSPPSVHQETQYF. The CDR3 DNA is TGTGCCAGCTCACCTCCCTCGGTACACCAAGAGACCCAGTACTTC.

Turning to this clone: Other DNA variants within this sample encode the same CDR3. The J gene is TRBJ2-2, the V gene TRBV7-9; D gene ambiguous. In germline, CDR1 is SEHNR, CDR2 FQNEAQ (reference sequence). The germline V and J ends were trimmed by 2 bases and 2 bases, with 6 bases remaining between them. The CDR3 is made up of 14 amino acids. In nucleotides, the CDR3 is TGTGCCAGCAGCTTACGGGTCAACACCGGGGAGCTGTTTTTT. Amino acids: CASSLRVNTGELFF.

This clone has just one count. This same CDR3 is encoded by further DNA sequences in the sample. This chain connects TRBV5-1 to TRBJ1-4; 8 bases match TRBD1. The CDR3 covers 16 residues. The germline gives CDR1 SGHRS, CDR2 YFSETQ. Unmatched junction bases numbered 3, after V lost 0 bases and J lost 2 bases. The CDR3 nucleotides read TGCGCCAGCAGCTTGGGGCAGGGGGCCACTAATGAAAAACTGTTTTTT. It translates to CASSLGQGATNEKLFF.

The chain is built from TRBV30 and TRBJ1-4; a possible D gene is TRBD1 (5 bases). The V and J ends lost 1 base and 7 bases respectively, with 16 bases between them. Per the germline V gene, CDR1 is GTSNPN and CDR2 is SVGIG (reference sequence). The CDR3 spans 15 residues. The CDR3 protein is CAWSARGGEGEKLFF. CDR3 in DNA: TGTGCCTGGAGTGCACGGGGCGGGGAGGGTGAAAAACTGTTTTTT.

The J gene is TRBJ2-7, the V gene TRBV25-1; TRBD2 matches 11 bases. The CDR3 is made up of 16 amino acids. With V trimmed by 6 bases and J by 4 bases, 11 bases remained unmatched. Germline CDR1 is MGHDK and CDR2 is SYGVNS. The CDR3 loop is CASSPSGRLNFYEQYF. DNA for the CDR3: TGTGCCAGCAGCCCTAGCGGGAGGCTAAATTTTTACGAGCAGTACTTC.

This clone was recorded once. V usage is TRBV11-2 and J usage is TRBJ2-7; D is undetermined. Trimming removed 0 bases from V and 7 bases from J, with 10 bases in between. The CDR3 totals 13 residues. CDR1 SGHAT and CDR2 FQNNGV come from the germline V gene. CDR3 in DNA: TGTGCCAGCAGCTTAGATCTATTCGGGGAGCAGTACTTC. It encodes CASSLDLFGEQYF. The variable domain in full, completed from reference TRBV11-2 and TRBJ2-7, reads EAGVAQSPRYKIIEKRQSVAFWCNPISGHATLYWYQQILGQGPKLLIQFQNNGVVDDSQLPKDRFSAERLKGVDSTLKIQPAKLEDSAVYLCASSLDLFGEQYFGPGTRLTVT.

The CDR3 region has the DNA TGTGCCAGCAGTTTATGGGTTAGCGGTGGAAACACCATATATTTT. Amino acid sequence: CASSLWVSGGNTIYF. The J gene is TRBJ1-3, the V gene TRBV28; D is unclear. Per germline, CDR1 MDHEN and CDR2 SYDVKM. The CDR3 is 15 residues long. V lost 0 bases, J lost 3 bases, and 9 bases lay in between.

The chain uses TRBV4-2 and TRBJ2-7, with 9 positions matching TRBD2. Germline assignment: CDR1 LGHNA and CDR2 YNFKEQ. The CDR3 loop spans 16 amino acids. Germline trimming cut 1 base from V and 6 bases from J; bases unmatched to any gene: 10. CDR3 DNA sequence: TGTGCCAGCAGCCAAGTTATGCGGGAGGGCCCGGGCGAGCAGTACTTC. It codes for CASSQVMREGPGEQYF.

The V call is TRBV14, the J call TRBJ2-3; a possible D gene is TRBD2 (6 bases). The V and J ends lost 0 bases and 2 bases respectively, with 15 bases between them. Per the germline V gene, CDR1 is SGHDN and CDR2 is FVKESK. The CDR3 contains 17 residues. DNA of the CDR3: TGTGCCAGCAGCCAAGATTGGTGGAGGGTCGACACAGATACGCAGTATTTT. As protein: CASSQDWWRVDTDTQYF.

V and J are TRBV5-1 and TRBJ2-1, with 14 positions matching TRBD2. The CDR3 consists of 16 residues. Germline V lookup: CDR1 SGHRS, CDR2 YFSETQ. Trimming cost V 4 bases and J 5 bases; bases outside gene matches: 5. Written as DNA, the CDR3 is TGCGCCAGCAGCCGGACGGGACTAGCGGGAGACAATGAGCAGTTCTTC. This sequence encodes CASSRTGLAGDNEQFF.

The chain recombines TRBV27 with TRBJ2-1, with 14 bases aligning to TRBD2. This CDR3 spans 15 amino acids. The V and J ends lost 4 bases and 8 bases, in that order; junction bases with no gene match: 4. Germline V gene sequence: CDR1 MNHEY, CDR2 SMNVEV (reference sequence). CDR3 sequence (DNA): TGTGCCAGCAGTTCGGGACTAGCGGGAGTCCATGAGCAGTTCTTC. Amino acids: CASSSGLAGVHEQFF.

The rearrangement joins TRBV7-9 to TRBJ2-3; D is unclear. Trimming took 5 bases from V and 1 from J, leaving 16 bases between them. The germline V gene has CDR1 SEHNR and CDR2 FQNEAQ (reference sequence). This CDR3 has 16 residues. The CDR3 bases are TGTGCCAGCAGCCTACGTCGGACCTTAGGCACAGATACGCAGTATTTT. Translating it yields CASSLRRTLGTDTQYF.

V is TRBV28 and J is TRBJ2-6, with TRBD1 identical over 8 bases. This CDR3 spans 15 amino acids. Germline CDR1 reads MDHEN; CDR2 reads SYDVKM. J was trimmed by 2 bases and V by 6 bases; bases with no gene match: 3. The CDR3 region has the DNA TGTGCCAGCAGCGTCAGGGGGCCTGGGGCCAACGTCCTGACTTTC. It is translated as CASSVRGPGANVLTF.

This clone occurred once. The chain recombines TRBV7-3 with TRBJ2-1, with 10 bases matching TRBD1. Germline CDR1 SGHTA, CDR2 FQGTGA. The CDR3 loop spans 16 amino acids. V lost 4 bases, J lost 7 bases, and 10 bases stayed unmatched. For the CDR3, the DNA is TGTGCCAGCAGCTCCCTTCCCGGGACAGGGGTTAATGAGCAGTTCTTC. Its protein is CASSSLPGTGVNEQFF.

The chain is built from TRBV18 and TRBJ2-1; the D gene is possibly TRBD2 (6 bases). The CDR3 is 15 amino acids. Germline lookup yields CDR1 KGHSH and CDR2 LQKENI. V dropped 1 base and J dropped 8 bases, with 15 bases sitting between them. CDR3 loop: CASSPQLDSGDEQFF. In nucleotides, the CDR3 is TGTGCCAGCTCACCACAGCTAGATTCGGGGGATGAGCAGTTCTTC.

This clone was seen once. V is TRBV20-1 and J is TRBJ2-5; D is unresolved. In germline, CDR1 is DFQATT, CDR2 SNEGSKA (reference sequence). The length of the CDR3 is 11 residues. With 4 bases removed from V and 2 bases from J, the gap between germline ends came to 5 bases. CDR3 in DNA: TGCAGTGCTATTCGGCAAGAGACCCAGTACTTC. Translated, it gives CSAIRQETQYF.

The CDR3, as DNA: TGTGCCAGCTCACCATTTCCTACGGGGACTGAAGCTTTCTTT. This encodes CASSPFPTGTEAFF. The chain joins TRBV18 to TRBJ1-1; D is unclear. The germline V gene has CDR1 KGHSH and CDR2 LQKENI. V shed 2 bases and J shed 5 bases, with 12 bases lying between them. The CDR3 is 14 residues long.

This chain links TRBV7-6 with TRBJ2-7, with D perhaps TRBD2 (6 bases). The CDR3 extends over 15 amino acids. The germline gives CDR1 SGHVS, CDR2 FNYEAQ. The germline V and J ends were trimmed by 5 bases and 2 bases, with 16 bases remaining between them. The CDR3 coding sequence is TGTGCCAGCAGCCCACTCCGGACGGGGGCCTACGAGCAGTACTTC. It is translated as CASSPLRTGAYEQYF.